This entry describes one TCR beta chain. Its specificity is not known. This entry belongs to a study of neoadjuvant nivolumab and ipilimumab in lung cancer. Regarding the study as a whole: Only a single major-pathologic-response sample was available for clonality analysis. Resected tumors had greater TCR richness and clonality than uninvolved lung. TCR sequencing covered a small number of samples.

This CDR3 has 16 residues. From germline, CDR1 is PRHDT and CDR2 FYEKMQ (reference sequence). V trimming: 5 bases; J trimming: 1 base; junction bases outside the gene matches: 10. This table comes from immunoSEQ multiplex PCR, and its TCRdb copy is limited to in-frame clones, with some not included. The sample includes some 29,000 clones, over 80% of them seen just once. The sequences come from tumor tissue, collected after neoadjuvant nivolumab, alone or with ipilimumab, at or shortly before surgery. V usage is TRBV13 and J usage is TRBJ1-1; 7 nucleotides align to TRBD1. The sequence came from an adult with non-small cell lung cancer. CDR3 in amino acids: CASSIRQGNTNTEAFF. The CDR3 DNA reads as TGTGCCAGCAGCATCCGACAGGGAAACACGAACACTGAAGCTTTCTTT. Combining the CDR3 with reference TRBV13 and TRBJ1-1 gives the whole variable domain AAGVIQSPRHLIKEKRETATLKCYPIPRHDTVYWYQQGPGQDPQFLISFYEKMQSDKGSIPDRFSAQQFSDYHSELNMSSLELGDSALYFCASSIRQGNTNTEAFFGQGTRLTVV.